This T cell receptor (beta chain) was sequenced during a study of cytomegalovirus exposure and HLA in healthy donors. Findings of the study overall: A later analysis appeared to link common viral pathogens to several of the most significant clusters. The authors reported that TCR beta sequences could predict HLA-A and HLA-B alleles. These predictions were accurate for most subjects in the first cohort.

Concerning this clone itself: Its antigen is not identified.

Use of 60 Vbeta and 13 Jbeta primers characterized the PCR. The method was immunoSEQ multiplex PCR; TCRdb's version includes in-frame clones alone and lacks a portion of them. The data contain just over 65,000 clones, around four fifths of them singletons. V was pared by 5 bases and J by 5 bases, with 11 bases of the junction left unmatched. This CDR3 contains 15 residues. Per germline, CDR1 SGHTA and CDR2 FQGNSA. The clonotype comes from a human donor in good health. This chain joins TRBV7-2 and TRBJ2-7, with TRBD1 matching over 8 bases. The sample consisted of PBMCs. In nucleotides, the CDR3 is TGTGCCAGCAGCCCCGACAGGGGAGGAACCCACGAGCAGTACTTC. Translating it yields CASSPDRGGTHEQYF. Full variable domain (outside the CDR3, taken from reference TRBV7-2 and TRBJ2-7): GAGVSQSPSNKVTEKGKDVELRCDPISGHTALYWYRQSLGQGLEFLIYFQGNSAPDKSGLPSDRFSAERTGGSVSTLTIQRTQQEDSAVYLCASSPDRGGTHEQYFGPGTRLTVT.